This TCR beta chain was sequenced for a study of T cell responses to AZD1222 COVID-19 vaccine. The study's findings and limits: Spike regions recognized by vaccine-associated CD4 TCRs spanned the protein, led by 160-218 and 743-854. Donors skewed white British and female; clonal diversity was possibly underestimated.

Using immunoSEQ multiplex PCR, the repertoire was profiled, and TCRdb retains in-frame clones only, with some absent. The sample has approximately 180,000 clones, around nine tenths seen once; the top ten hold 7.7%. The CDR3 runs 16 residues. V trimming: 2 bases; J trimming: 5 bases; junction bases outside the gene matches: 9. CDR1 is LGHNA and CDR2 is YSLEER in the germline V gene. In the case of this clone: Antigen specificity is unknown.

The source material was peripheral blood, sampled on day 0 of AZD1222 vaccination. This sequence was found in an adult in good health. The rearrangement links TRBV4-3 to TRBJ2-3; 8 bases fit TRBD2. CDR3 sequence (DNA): TGCGCCAGCAGCCAAAGGCCGGGACTAGTAATAGATACGCAGTATTTT. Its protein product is CASSQRPGLVIDTQYF.